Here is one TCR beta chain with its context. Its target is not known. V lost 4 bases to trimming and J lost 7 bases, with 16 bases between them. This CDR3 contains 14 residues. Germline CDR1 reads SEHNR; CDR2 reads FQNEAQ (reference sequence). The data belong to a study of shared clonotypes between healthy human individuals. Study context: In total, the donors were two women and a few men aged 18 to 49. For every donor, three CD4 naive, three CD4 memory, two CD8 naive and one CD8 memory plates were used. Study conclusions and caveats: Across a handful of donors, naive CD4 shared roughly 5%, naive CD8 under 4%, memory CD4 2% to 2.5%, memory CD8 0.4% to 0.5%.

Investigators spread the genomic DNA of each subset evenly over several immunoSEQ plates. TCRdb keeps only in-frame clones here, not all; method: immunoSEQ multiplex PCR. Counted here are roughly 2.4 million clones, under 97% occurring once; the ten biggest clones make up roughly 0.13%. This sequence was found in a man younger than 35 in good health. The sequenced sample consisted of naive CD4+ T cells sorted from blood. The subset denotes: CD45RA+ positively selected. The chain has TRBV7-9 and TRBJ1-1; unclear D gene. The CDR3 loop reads CASSSEDRPHEAFF. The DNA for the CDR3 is TGTGCCAGCAGCTCTGAGGACCGGCCACATGAAGCTTTCTTT.